Listed below are T cell receptor beta chains from one sample, sequenced in a study of cytomegalovirus exposure and HLA in healthy donors. Profiled with immunoSEQ multiplex PCR; TCRdb holds only in-frame clones, not every one. The table shows around 180,000 clones, with approximately 80% occurring only once. The specimen sequenced was PBMCs. Receptors originate from a man between 18 and 35 years old in good health and CMV-seropositive. The CDR3 runs from the conserved cysteine through the conserved F or W. The order of the fields is D gene, V gene, clone size, J gene, CDR3 DNA, CDR3 protein. The D gene is left open where the match is weak. Some rows have no size entry. The others give once, few or many, or a class for an expanded clone.

TRBD2	TRBV9	NA	TRBJ2-1	TGTGCCAGCAGCGAGGGGACTAGCGGGACTTATCCGTTCTTC	CASSEGTSGTYPFF
NA	TRBV7-9	NA	TRBJ1-2	TGTGCCAGCAGCCTCGGACAGAGTAACTATGGCTACACCTTC	CASSLGQSNYGYTF
NA	TRBV4-3	NA	TRBJ2-2	TGCGCCAGCAGCCAAGATCAAGCGAGGGAGCTGTTTTTT	CASSQDQARELFF
NA	TRBV11-2	NA	TRBJ2-6	TGTGCCAGCAGCTTAGATAGCTCTGGGGCCAACGTCCTGACTTTC	CASSLDSSGANVLTF
TRBD2	TRBV30	NA	TRBJ2-1	TGTGCCTGGAGTGTACAAGCGGGAGTAGGGAATGAGCAGTTCTTC	CAWSVQAGVGNEQFF
NA	TRBV27	NA	TRBJ2-7	TGTGCCAGCAGTTTAACCGGGAGCCCCTACGAGCAGTACTTC	CASSLTGSPYEQYF
TRBD1	TRBV29-1	NA	TRBJ2-1	TGCAGCGTGGGACAGGGGAATGAGCAGTTCTTC	CSVGQGNEQFF
NA	TRBV11-2	NA	TRBJ2-7	TGTGCCAGCAGCCCAAAACAGGGTCTTCGGAACGAGCAGTACTTC	CASSPKQGLRNEQYF
TRBD2	TRBV5-4	NA	TRBJ2-1	TGTGCCACGGGAGGGACCAATGAGCAGTTCTTC	CATGGTNEQFF
TRBD2	TRBV9	NA	TRBJ2-1	TGTGCCAGCAGCTCCACTAGCGCGGCCTACAATGAGCAGTTCTTC	CASSSTSAAYNEQFF
NA	TRBV5-1	NA	TRBJ2-7	TGCGCCAGCCATGGAGGGGCCTACGAGCAGTACTTC	CASHGGAYEQYF
TRBD2	TRBV28	NA	TRBJ2-5	TGTGCCAGCAGTTCCCTAGCGGGAGTAGAGACCCAGTACTTC	CASSSLAGVETQYF
TRBD1	TRBV4-3	once	TRBJ2-5	TGCGCCAGCAGCCAAGTCGCCCCGGGACAGGGGTTGGAGGAGACCCAGTACTTC	CASSQVAPGQGLEETQYF
NA	TRBV29-1	NA	TRBJ1-2	TGCAGCGTTGAATTTCGGAGAGCTAACTATGGCTACACCTTC	CSVEFRRANYGYTF
TRBD2	TRBV19	NA	TRBJ2-7	TGTGCCAGTAGCGAGGGACTAGCGGGTACCTACGAGCAGTACTTC	CASSEGLAGTYEQYF
NA	TRBV19	NA	TRBJ1-3	TGTGCCAGTAGCGGACTGGGACAACACTCTGGAAACACCATATATTTT	CASSGLGQHSGNTIYF
NA	TRBV7-2	NA	TRBJ2-7	TGTGCCAGCAGTCCTACAGGGTTTTACGAGCAGTACTTC	CASSPTGFYEQYF
NA	TRBV7-6	NA	TRBJ2-1	TGTGCCAGCAGCTTAGCTGAAACAGGGCTTGAGCAGTTCTTC	CASSLAETGLEQFF
NA	TRBV28	NA	TRBJ1-2	TGTGCCAGCAGTTTATGGGCCAGCCGGGGCTATGGCTACACCTTC	CASSLWASRGYGYTF
TRBD1	TRBV28	NA	TRBJ2-7	TGTGCCAGCAGTCCGGGACAGGGGCCAAACGAGCAGTACTTC	CASSPGQGPNEQYF
TRBD2	TRBV29-1	NA	TRBJ2-1	TGCAGCGTTGAAGGCGGGAGAGTCGAGCAGTTCTTC	CSVEGGRVEQFF
TRBD2	TRBV7-6	NA	TRBJ2-5	TGTGCCAGCAGCGCCGACTATGTGGGAGGGATGGAAGAGACCCAGTACTTC	CASSADYVGGMEETQYF
NA	TRBV18	NA	TRBJ2-7	TGTGCCAGCTCACTAGAACAAACCGGGGAGCAGTACTTC	CASSLEQTGEQYF